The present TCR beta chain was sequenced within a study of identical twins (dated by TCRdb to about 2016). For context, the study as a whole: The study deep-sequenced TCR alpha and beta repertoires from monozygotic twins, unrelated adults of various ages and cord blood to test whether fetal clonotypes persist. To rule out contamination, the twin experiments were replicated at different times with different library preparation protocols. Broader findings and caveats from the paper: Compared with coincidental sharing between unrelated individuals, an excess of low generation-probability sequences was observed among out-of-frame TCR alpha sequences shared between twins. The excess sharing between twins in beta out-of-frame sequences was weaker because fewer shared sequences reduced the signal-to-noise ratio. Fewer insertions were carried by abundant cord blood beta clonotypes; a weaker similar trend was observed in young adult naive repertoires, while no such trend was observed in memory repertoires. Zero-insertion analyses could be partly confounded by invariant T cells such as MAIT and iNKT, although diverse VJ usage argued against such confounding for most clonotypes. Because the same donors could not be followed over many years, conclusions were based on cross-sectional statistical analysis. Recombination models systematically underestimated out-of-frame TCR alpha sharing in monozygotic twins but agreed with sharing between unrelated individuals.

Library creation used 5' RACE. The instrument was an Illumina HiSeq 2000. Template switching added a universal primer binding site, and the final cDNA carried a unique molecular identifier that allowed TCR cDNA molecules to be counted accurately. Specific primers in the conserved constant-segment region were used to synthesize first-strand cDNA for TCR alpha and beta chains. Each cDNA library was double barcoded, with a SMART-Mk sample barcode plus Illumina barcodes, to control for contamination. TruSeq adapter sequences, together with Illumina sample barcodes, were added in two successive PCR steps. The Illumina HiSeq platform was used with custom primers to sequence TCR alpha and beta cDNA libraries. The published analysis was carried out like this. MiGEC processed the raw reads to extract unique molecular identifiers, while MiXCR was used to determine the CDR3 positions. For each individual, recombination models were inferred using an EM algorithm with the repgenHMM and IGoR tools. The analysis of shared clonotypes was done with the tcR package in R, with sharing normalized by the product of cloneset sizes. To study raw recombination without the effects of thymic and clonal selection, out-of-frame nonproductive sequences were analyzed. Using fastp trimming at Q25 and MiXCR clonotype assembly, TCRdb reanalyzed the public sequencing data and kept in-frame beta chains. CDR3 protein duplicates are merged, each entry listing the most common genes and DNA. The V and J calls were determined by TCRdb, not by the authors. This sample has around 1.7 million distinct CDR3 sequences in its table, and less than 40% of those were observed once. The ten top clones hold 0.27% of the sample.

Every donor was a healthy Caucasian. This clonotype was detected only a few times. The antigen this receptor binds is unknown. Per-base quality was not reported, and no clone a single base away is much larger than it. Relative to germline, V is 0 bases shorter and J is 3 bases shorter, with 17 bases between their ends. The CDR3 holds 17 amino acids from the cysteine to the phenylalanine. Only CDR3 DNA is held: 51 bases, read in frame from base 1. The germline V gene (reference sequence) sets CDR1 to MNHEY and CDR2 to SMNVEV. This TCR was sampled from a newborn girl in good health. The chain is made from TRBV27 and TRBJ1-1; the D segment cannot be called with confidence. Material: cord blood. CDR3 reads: CASSLSPLRVRYTEAFF. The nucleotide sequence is TGTGCCAGCAGTTTATCCCCCCTCCGGGTCAGATACACTGAAGCTTTCTTT.